This TCR beta chain stems from a study of graft-versus-host responses after intestinal transplantation. Study-wide results and caveats: GvH clone levels peaked in circulation, and this peak was associated with early post-transplant HvG declines.

TCRdb keeps only in-frame clones here, not all; method: immunoSEQ multiplex PCR. Of tens of thousands of clones in the sample, about 95% were seen once. A word on this clone: Its antigen is unidentified.

The TCR sequence derives from a human donor who was the organ donor for an intestinal transplant. The material sequenced was unstimulated CD4+ T cells sorted from spleen or lymph node cells, taken before transplant.

The CDR3 is CASSSDPTINYGYTF. CDR3 DNA sequence: TGTGCCAGCAGCTCAGACCCTACTATTAACTATGGCTACACCTTC. This rearrangement joins TRBV5-4 to TRBJ1-2; D call uncertain. Trimming took 3 bases from V and 1 from J, leaving 13 bases between them. This CDR3 has 15 amino acids. The V gene's germline CDR1 is SGHNT and CDR2 YYREEE (reference sequence). Full variable domain (remainder filled in from reference TRBV5-4 and TRBJ1-2): ETGVTQSPTHLIKTRGQQVTLRCSSQSGHNTVSWYQQALGQGPQFIFQYYREEENGRGNFPPRFSGLQFPNYSSELNVNALELDDSALYLCASSSDPTINYGYTFGSGTRLTVV.